A single sample is the source of the 20 T cell receptor beta chains below, sequenced in a study of blood T cells in healthy people across ages. A second PCR of roughly 7 to 11 cycles used a sample-barcoded 5' primer and a J-beta primer mix. TCRdb reprocessed the 5' RACE reads via MiXCR and lists one record per CDR3 protein. The repertoire holds 1.5 million to 2 million distinct CDR3 sequences, with 35% to 50% as singletons. The specimen sequenced was blood. All receptors derive from a human donor in good health.

This rearrangement joins TRBV27 to TRBJ2-6; a possible D gene is TRBD1 (7 bases). Trimming pared 4 bases from V and 2 bases from J, leaving 18 bases between. The CDR3 runs to 18 residues. CDR1 and CDR2 (germline): MNHEY, SMNVEV (reference sequence). Here the CDR3 reads CASSWRGQVKTGANVLTF. The CDR3 coding sequence is TGTGCCAGCAGTTGGAGGGGGCAGGTTAAGACTGGGGCCAACGTCCTGACTTTC.

This clonotype showed up many times. At one end, the junction sequence differs from germline, possibly due to a read error. The chain uses TRBV5-1 and TRBJ2-7; perhaps TRBD1 as D (6 bases). CDR3 length: 14 amino acids. In germline, CDR1 is SGHRS, CDR2 YFSETQ. The CDR3 sequence: CASSSQGSSYEQYF. The CDR3 DNA follows: TGTGCCAGCAGCTCGCAGGGGTCTTCCTACGAGCAGTACTTC.

This clonotype was detected only a few times. DNA for the CDR3: TGTGCCACCAGCCCAGAGATCCTGGAGGGGATTGCTTGGGAGCAGTACTTC. Translating gives CATSPEILEGIAWEQYF. J is TRBJ2-5 and V is TRBV15, with D maybe TRBD2 (6 bases). Germline CDR1 reads LNHNV; CDR2 reads YYDKDF (reference sequence). CDR3 length equals 17 residues. V lost 5 bases and J lost 11, with 30 bases in between.

This clonotype was recorded once. The gene calls are TRBV20-1 and TRBJ1-5; TRBD1 is a possible D gene (5 bases). The CDR3 sequence is 13 residues long. V gave up 5 bases and J gave up 5 bases, with 13 bases separating them. CDR1 and CDR2 (germline): DFQATT, SNEGSKA (reference sequence). DNA for the CDR3: TGCAGTGCTGTCCAGGGTGGGGATCAGCCCCAGCATTTT. Residues: CSAVQGGDQPQHF.

The chain uses TRBV28 and TRBJ2-7; 7 bases are a match to TRBD1. The CDR3 length is 13 residues. J lost 5 bases, V lost 6 bases, and 7 bases had no gene match. Germline lookup yields CDR1 MDHEN and CDR2 SYDVKM. As DNA, the CDR3 is TGTGCCAGCAGCTCCCCGGACAGGAACGAGCAGTACTTC. Translated: CASSSPDRNEQYF.

This clonotype was recorded a few times. V is TRBV12-3 or TRBV12-4 and J is TRBJ2-6; either TRBD1 or TRBD2 may supply D (5 bases each). V was pared by 5 bases and J by 2 bases, with 13 bases between. This CDR3 is built from 16 residues. The CDR3 sequence: CASSPGTQAGANVLTF. The CDR3, as DNA: TGTGCCAGCAGTCCGGGGACGCAAGCTGGGGCCAACGTCCTGACTTTC.

V is TRBV3-1 and J is TRBJ2-1; D is perhaps TRBD1 or TRBD2 (5 bases each). V gave up 10 bases and J gave up 6 bases, with 16 bases separating them. CDR3 length: 13 amino acids. Looked up from germline, CDR1 is LGHDT and CDR2 is YNNKEL (reference sequence). For the CDR3, the DNA is TGTGCCACCCTCTTGGTGGGGGTCAATGAGCAGTTCTTC. This translates into CATLLVGVNEQFF.

Ten or more counts support this clonotype. The CDR3 DNA reads as TGTGCCAGCAGGTTTCTGGTAGACGATGAGCAGTTCTTC. Translating it yields CASRFLVDDEQFF. The chain links TRBV12-3 or TRBV12-4 to TRBJ2-1; no definite D call. The length of the CDR3 is 13 residues. The V end lost 6 bases, the J end lost 8 bases, and 14 bases lay between the germline ends.

V usage is TRBV11-2 and J usage is TRBJ2-3; perhaps TRBD2 as D (5 bases). Germline assignment: CDR1 SGHAT and CDR2 FQNNGV. The CDR3 spans 15 residues. V was shortened by 4 bases and J by 0 bases, with 11 bases between the two germline ends. The CDR3 DNA reads as TGTGCCAGCAGCTCTGGACTTACTAGCACAGATACGCAGTATTTT. Encoded protein: CASSSGLTSTDTQYF.

The chain's CDR3 is CASSSGQPYNEQFF. As DNA, the CDR3 is TGTGCCAGCAGCTCGGGACAGCCCTACAATGAGCAGTTCTTC. The rearrangement uses TRBV7-3 and TRBJ2-1, with 7 positions matching TRBD1. CDR1 SGHTA and CDR2 FQGTGA come from the germline V gene. The J segment lost 2 bases and the V segment lost 4 bases, leaving 2 bases of the junction unmatched. The CDR3 runs to 14 residues.

V and J are TRBV9 and TRBJ2-1; 10 bases align to TRBD1. J gave up 7 bases and V 4 bases, and 11 bases lay outside the gene matches. The germline gives CDR1 SGDLS, CDR2 YYNGEE. The CDR3 contains 16 residues. The CDR3 loop is CASSPRDRGRVNEQFF. The CDR3 region has the DNA TGTGCCAGCAGCCCACGGGACAGGGGCAGGGTTAATGAGCAGTTCTTC.

A few counts support this clonotype. This chain links TRBV20-1 with TRBJ1-1; D unresolved. Germline lookup yields CDR1 DFQATT and CDR2 SNEGSKA (reference sequence). The V end lost 3 bases, the J end lost 4 bases, and 12 bases lay between the germline ends. This CDR3 region has 13 residues. The CDR3 is CSASIRTPTEAFF. The CDR3 DNA is TGCAGTGCTAGTATCAGGACCCCCACTGAAGCTTTCTTT.

The genes are TRBV20-1 and TRBJ2-1, with D uncertain. The CDR3 consists of 16 residues. The V gene lost 0 bases and the J gene lost 10 bases, with 22 bases spanning the gap. Germline CDR1 DFQATT, CDR2 SNEGSKA (reference sequence). CDR3 nucleotide sequence: TGCAGTGCTAGAGATCCTTCCCAAAATTCGGTGTACGAGCAGTTCTTC. Translating gives CSARDPSQNSVYEQFF.

Many counts were recorded for this clonotype. The chain carries TRBV29-1 and TRBJ2-1, with TRBD1 matching over 9 bases. The trim removed 6 bases at V and 2 bases at J, leaving 2 bases unmatched. This CDR3 spans 13 amino acids. Germline V gives CDR1 SQVTM, CDR2 ANQGSEA. CDR3 region: CSVGTGTYNEQFF. The CDR3 bases are TGCAGCGTCGGGACAGGGACCTACAATGAGCAGTTCTTC.

The V call is TRBV11-3, the J call TRBJ2-1; D gene uncertain. The CDR3 covers 14 residues. The V and J ends lost 5 bases and 5 bases respectively, with 13 bases between them. The germline CDR1 and CDR2 sequences are SGHNT and YENEEA. The CDR3 nucleotides are TGTGCCAGCAGCCACCCGGGCTATCACAATGAGCAGTTCTTC. Translating it yields CASSHPGYHNEQFF.

The J gene is TRBJ2-5, the V gene TRBV29-1; 12 bases match TRBD2. V lost 7 bases, J lost 2 bases, and 5 bases stayed unmatched. The CDR3 is 14 residues long. Per germline, CDR1 SQVTM and CDR2 ANQGSEA. CDR3 nucleotides: TGCAGCGGGACTAGCGGGGCGCAACAAGAGACCCAGTACTTC. Translated, it gives CSGTSGAQQETQYF.

This clonotype was seen more than once but under ten times. The chain recombines TRBV7-3 with TRBJ2-3; 7 bases align to TRBD1. The germline V gene encodes CDR1 SGHTA and CDR2 FQGTGA. CDR3 length equals 14 residues. J gave up 2 bases and V 5 bases, and 4 bases lay outside the gene matches. CDR3 amino acids: CASSQTGNTDTQYF. The CDR3 nucleotides read TGTGCCAGCAGCCAGACAGGGAACACAGATACGCAGTATTTT.

This clonotype was seen once. The gene calls are TRBV2 and TRBJ1-6; TRBD1 aligns across 7 bases. Germline CDR1 and CDR2: SNHLY and FYNNEI. Trimming took 2 bases from V and 8 from J; bases not matched to a gene: 6. The CDR3 extends over 15 amino acids. The CDR3 region has the DNA TGTGCCAGCAGTGAACGAGGGACAGCCTATTCACCCCTCCACTTT. Its protein product is CASSERGTAYSPLHF.

There are a few counts of this clonotype. This rearrangement joins TRBV12-3 or TRBV12-4 to TRBJ2-3; 8 bases map to TRBD1. The V segment lost 4 bases and the J segment 1 base; nucleotides outside the gene matches: 4. This CDR3 is built from 15 residues. CDR3 bases: TGTGCCAGCAGTTCGACAGGGGAGGGCACAGATACGCAGTATTTT. Protein product: CASSSTGEGTDTQYF.

V gene TRBV14 combines with J gene TRBJ2-1; D uncertain. Trimming removed 2 bases from V and 6 bases from J, with 5 bases in between. CDR3 size: 12 residues. Germline CDR1 reads SGHDN; CDR2 reads FVKESK. CDR3 amino acids: CASSQNSNEQFF. CDR3 nucleotides: TGTGCCAGCAGCCAAAACAGCAATGAGCAGTTCTTC. Combining the CDR3 with reference TRBV14 and TRBJ2-1 gives the whole variable domain EAGVTQFPSHSVIEKGQTVTLRCDPISGHDNLYWYRRVMGKEIKFLLHFVKESKQDESGMPNNRFLAERTGGTYSTLKVQPAELEDSGVYFCASSQNSNEQFFGPGTRLTVL.